The 25 T cell receptor beta chains presented below share a single source sample, sequenced in a study of T cells expressing NK-cell markers. Each CDR3 protein gets one entry in TCRdb, which reprocessed the 5' RACE reads and gives no DNA. The listing records 350,000 to 450,000 distinct CDR3 sequences. The specimen was blood T cells: a sorted CD56 or NKG2C T cell subset, CD4+ or CD8+ T cells, or bulk PBMC T cells (not recorded which). The receptors were sampled from a man aged 18-70 years in good health.

The chain carries TRBV4-2 and TRBJ2-3; there is no DNA to check the TCRdb D call of TRBD2. CDR1 is LGHNA and CDR2 is YNFKEQ in the germline V gene. The CDR3 is 17 residues long. CDR3 residues: CASSQSPAGGQSNTQYF.

The chain combines TRBV7-2 with TRBJ1-1; TCRdb indicates TRBD1, and absent DNA this call remains unverified. The germline V gene encodes CDR1 SGHTA and CDR2 FQGNSA. This CDR3 is built from 14 residues. CDR3 loop: CASSRTGGNTEAFF.

J is TRBJ2-7 and V is TRBV4-2; the TCRdb D gene call, TRBD2, has no DNA to confirm it. Germline V gene lookup returns CDR1 LGHNA and CDR2 YNFKEQ. The CDR3 extends over 16 amino acids. CDR3 in amino acids: CASSFSGTSGPYEQYF.

The V call is TRBV20-1, the J call TRBJ2-3. The CDR3 has 13 amino acids. The germline CDR1 and CDR2 sequences are DFQATT and SNEGSKA (reference sequence). The CDR3 here is CSARDPFPDTQYF.

V and J are TRBV6-2 or TRBV6-3 and TRBJ1-2; TCRdb returns TRBD1, unconfirmable since there is no DNA. CDR1 MNHEY and CDR2 SVGEGT come from the germline V gene. The CDR3 is 14 residues long. CDR3 in amino acids: CASRFRGRGYGYTF.

J is TRBJ2-1 and V is TRBV5-1; TCRdb's D call, TRBD2, is unchecked because there is no DNA. Germline loops: CDR1 SGHRS, CDR2 YFSETQ. This CDR3 has 15 amino acids. CDR3: CASSLLAGPWNEQFF.

The V gene is TRBV7-3, the J gene TRBJ1-5; TCRdb's D gene call, TRBD1, goes unchecked for lack of DNA. CDR1 is SGHTA and CDR2 is FQGTGA in the germline V gene. This CDR3 is 17 amino acids long. The CDR3 here is CASSHKMGAPSNQPQHF.

J is TRBJ1-4 and V is TRBV18; TCRdb names TRBD1, which stays unverified in the absence of DNA. Germline-derived CDR1 and CDR2 are KGHSH and LQKENI. CDR3 length: 14 amino acids. The CDR3 protein is CASSTGTGGEKLFF.

The chain couples TRBV12-3 or TRBV12-4 to TRBJ2-1; there is no DNA to check the TCRdb D call of TRBD2. The CDR3 contains 15 residues. CDR3 sequence: CASRRLAGAYNEQFF.

The genes are TRBV5-1 and TRBJ1-2. The CDR3 has 14 amino acids. From germline, CDR1 is SGHRS and CDR2 YFSETQ. The CDR3 spells CASSIADSDYGYTF.

The chain has TRBV4-1 and TRBJ2-6; TCRdb calls TRBD1, which cannot be checked without DNA. Germline V gene data show CDR1 as MGHRA and CDR2 as YSYEKL. The length of the CDR3 is 16 residues. CDR3 residues: CASSQAQGTMANVLTF.

V is TRBV4-2 and J is TRBJ2-2; TCRdb's D call of TRBD2 is untestable without DNA. There are 19 residues in the CDR3. The germline V gene has CDR1 LGHNA and CDR2 YNFKEQ. CDR3 sequence reads: CASSQRGTSGGRRTGELFF.

V usage is TRBV7-9 and J usage is TRBJ2-3. The CDR3 contains 17 residues. CDR1 is SEHNR, CDR2 FQNEAQ, per germline (reference sequence). The CDR3 region is CASSLASLGTVLDTQYF.

The chain employs TRBV5-6 and TRBJ1-6; TCRdb returns TRBD1, unconfirmable since there is no DNA. The CDR3 spans 15 residues. Germline loops: CDR1 SGHDT, CDR2 YYEEEE. The CDR3 spells CASSLAQGASSPLHF.

The chain employs TRBV4-2 and TRBJ2-1; TCRdb indicates TRBD2, and absent DNA this call remains unverified. The CDR3 contains 17 residues. The germline V gene encodes CDR1 LGHNA and CDR2 YNFKEQ. CDR3 sequence: CASSSSGGAGGYNEQFF.

The chain couples TRBV4-2 to TRBJ2-5; the D gene TCRdb calls, TRBD1, cannot be checked with no DNA. The CDR3 consists of 16 residues. Germline V gives CDR1 LGHNA, CDR2 YNFKEQ. CDR3 loop: CASSQGLTGMQETQYF.

The chain links TRBV7-2 to TRBJ2-2. This CDR3 is built from 15 residues. The germline V gene encodes CDR1 SGHTA and CDR2 FQGNSA. The CDR3 spells CASSLFASGTGELFF.

This chain links TRBV5-5 with TRBJ1-4. Per germline, CDR1 SGHKS and CDR2 YYEKEE (reference sequence). This CDR3 region has 15 residues. The CDR3 is CASSAFPSTNEKLFF.

V and J are TRBV4-1 and TRBJ2-2. The CDR3 is made up of 14 amino acids. The germline CDR1 and CDR2 sequences are MGHRA and YSYEKL. CDR3 sequence reads: CASSQTQNTGELFF.

The chain uses TRBV6-5 and TRBJ2-2. From germline, CDR1 is MNHEY and CDR2 SVGAGI. CDR3 length equals 15 residues. This CDR3 is CASSFRFAATGELFF.

V is TRBV20-1 and J is TRBJ2-1; the TRBD1 assignment by TCRdb is unverifiable without DNA. Germline V CDR1 and CDR2: DFQATT, SNEGSKA (reference sequence). This CDR3 has 12 residues. This chain's CDR3 is CSPQGVLDEQFF.

V usage is TRBV2 and J usage is TRBJ1-2; checking the TCRdb D call of TRBD1 is not possible without DNA. This CDR3 is 15 amino acids long. Looked up from germline, CDR1 is SNHLY and CDR2 is FYNNEI. CDR3 amino acids: CASSEEGAVHYGYTF.

The J gene is TRBJ2-5, the V gene TRBV11-1; the D call of TRBD1 rests on TCRdb alone, since no DNA is present to check it. Germline-derived CDR1 and CDR2 are SGHAT and FQDESV (reference sequence). There are 13 residues in the CDR3. CDR3 loop: CASSYDRAWTQYF.

The rearrangement uses TRBV5-1 and TRBJ1-5; TCRdb returns TRBD1, unconfirmable since there is no DNA. This CDR3 is 15 amino acids long. Germline values: CDR1 SGHRS, CDR2 YFSETQ. CDR3 sequence: CASSRDDRVGQPQHF. Variable domain in full (rest from reference TRBV5-1 and TRBJ1-5): KAGVTQTPRYLIKTRGQQVTLSCSPISGHRSVSWYQQTPGQGLQFLFEYFSETQRNKGNFPGRFSGRQFSNSRSEMNVSTLELGDSALYLCASSRDDRVGQPQHFGDGTRLSIL.

J is TRBJ2-7 and V is TRBV3-1. The length of the CDR3 is 13 residues. CDR1 is LGHDT, CDR2 YNNKEL, per germline (reference sequence). CDR3 sequence reads: CASSHRGSYEQYF.